The TCR beta chain described here comes from a study of T cell repertoires in cytomegalovirus infection. Overall study: Public TCR beta signature analysis indicated the presence of both CMV infection and matching HLA type.

TCRdb re-called the reads through MiXCR, storing one row per CDR3 protein. This sample has about 270,000 distinct CDR3 sequences; 20% to 25% occur once, and the top ten carry roughly 19%. This clonotype has a handful of counts. What it binds is unknown. The V gene's germline CDR1 is MNHNY and CDR2 SVGAGI (reference sequence). This CDR3 has 16 residues. With V trimmed by 5 bases and J by 5 bases, 9 bases remained unmatched. The sequence was obtained from a human donor in good health (CMV status not recorded). Some clones in this sample may be carry-over from other donors' samples. The rearrangement links TRBV6-6 to TRBJ2-7; 13 nucleotides line up with TRBD2. The specimen was cultured PBMCs, collected from culture after CMV antigen stimulation. The CDR3: CASSATSGRAFHEQYF. The CDR3 DNA reads TGTGCCAGCAGTGCCACTAGCGGGAGGGCCTTTCACGAGCAGTACTTC.